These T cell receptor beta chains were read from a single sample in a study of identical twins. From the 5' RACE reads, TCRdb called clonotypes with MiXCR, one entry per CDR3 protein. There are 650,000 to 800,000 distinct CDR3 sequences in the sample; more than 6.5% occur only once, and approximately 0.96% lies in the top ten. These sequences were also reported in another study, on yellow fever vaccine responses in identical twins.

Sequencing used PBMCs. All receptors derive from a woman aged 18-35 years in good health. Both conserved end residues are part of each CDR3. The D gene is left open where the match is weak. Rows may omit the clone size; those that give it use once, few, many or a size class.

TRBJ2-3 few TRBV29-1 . TGCAGCGTTGAAATAGGGAGCACAGATACGCAGTATTTT CSVEIGSTDTQYF
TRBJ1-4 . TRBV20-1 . TGCAGTGCCTCCCCTGGGGTGAAACTGTTTTTT CSASPGVKLFF
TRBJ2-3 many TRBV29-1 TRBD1 TGCAGCGTTGATCTACAGGGGGCCCAGTATTTT CSVDLQGAQYF
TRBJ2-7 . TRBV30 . TGTGCCTGGAGTAGTGGGGCCTCCGACGAGCAGTACTTC CAWSSGASDEQYF
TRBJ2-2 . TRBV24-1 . TGTGCCACCAGTGATGCTCGAGGGCTCACCGGGGAGCTGTTTTTT CATSDARGLTGELFF
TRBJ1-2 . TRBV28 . TGTGCGGCAGCAATTAACTATGGCTACACCTTC CAAAINYGYTF
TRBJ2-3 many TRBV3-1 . TGTGCCAGCAGCCCCCAGGAGAGGGCGCAGTATTTT CASSPQERAQYF
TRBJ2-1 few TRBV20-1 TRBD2 TGCAGCCTAGCGGGGGGGGGAAATGAGCAGTTCTTC CSLAGGGNEQFF
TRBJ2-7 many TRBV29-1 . TGCAGCGTTGTAGCCTACGAGCAGTACTTC CSVVAYEQYF
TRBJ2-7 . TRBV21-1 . TGTGCCAGCAGCAAAGTTGAAGAGCGGGCCTACTCCTACGAGCAGTACTTC CASSKVEERAYSYEQYF
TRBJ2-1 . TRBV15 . TGTGCCACCAGTGGAGTAAGCTCCTACAATGAGCAGTTCTTC CATSGVSSYNEQFF
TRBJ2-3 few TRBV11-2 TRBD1 TGTGCCAGCAGCTTACGCCCCCGGGACAGGAGCACAGATACGCAGTATTTT CASSLRPRDRSTDTQYF
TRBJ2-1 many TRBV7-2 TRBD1 TGTGCCAGCAGCCCCCTGGACTACAGGGGGGTCAATGAGCAGTTCTTC CASSPLDYRGVNEQFF
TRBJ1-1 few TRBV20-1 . TGCAGTGCACAACCGACAAATGAAGCTTTCTTT CSAQPTNEAFF
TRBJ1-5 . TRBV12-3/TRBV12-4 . . CASSTSGQGVYQPQHF
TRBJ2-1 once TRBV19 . TGTGCCAGTAGTATGACTCCACTCGGGGGAGAGCAGTTCTTC CASSMTPLGGEQFF
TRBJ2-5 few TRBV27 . TGTGCCAGCAGTTCCGTACAGGGCTCCCAAGAGACCCAGTACTTC CASSSVQGSQETQYF
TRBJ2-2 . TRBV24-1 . TGTGCCACCAGTGATTGGGCGGCCGGGGAGCTGTTTTTT CATSDWAAGELFF
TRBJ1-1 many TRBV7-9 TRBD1 TGTGCCAGCAACAACAGGGGGCTGACTGAAGCTTTCTTT CASNNRGLTEAFF
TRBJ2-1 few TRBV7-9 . TGTGCCAGCAGCTTAGAAGCGGTCCAAGGGAATGAGCAGTTCTTC CASSLEAVQGNEQFF
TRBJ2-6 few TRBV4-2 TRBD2 TGTGCCAGCAGCCCCGGGACTAGCGGGAGTCCTGGGGCCAACGTCCTGACTTTC CASSPGTSGSPGANVLTF
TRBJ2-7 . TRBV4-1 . TGCGCCAGCAGCCAAGAAGGCAGCTCTACCGCAGCGATCTACGAGCAGTACTTC CASSQEGSSTAAIYEQYF
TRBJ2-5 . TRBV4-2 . TGTGCCAGCAGCCCCGTCGGGACTGCCCAAGAGACCCAGTACTTC CASSPVGTAQETQYF
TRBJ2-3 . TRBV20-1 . TGCAGTGCCCCTACCCTAGGGGGGAGGAAAGATACGCAGTATTTT CSAPTLGGRKDTQYF
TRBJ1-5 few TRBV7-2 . TGTGCCAGCAGCTTAGAGGTACTTGTTGGGCAGCCCCAGCATTTT CASSLEVLVGQPQHF
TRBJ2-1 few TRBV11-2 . TGTGCCAGCAGCTTACAGGGGTTTAGCAGTCACAATGAGCAGTTCTTC CASSLQGFSSHNEQFF
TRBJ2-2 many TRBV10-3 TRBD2 TGTGCAATAGAGCGGGAGGGAGCCGGGGAGCTGTTTTTT CAIEREGAGELFF
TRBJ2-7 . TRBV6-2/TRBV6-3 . TGTGCCAGCAGTTACCGCACGGGTTTGGCCTACGAGCAGTACTTC CASSYRTGLAYEQYF
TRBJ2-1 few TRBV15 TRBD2 TGTGCCACCAGCAGATTTCGATTAGCGGGGGGGACCTACAATGAGCAGTTCTTC CATSRFRLAGGTYNEQFF
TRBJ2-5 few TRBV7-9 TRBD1 TGTGCCAGCAGCTTAGGTCGACAGGGTGTCAGAGAGACCCAGTACTTC CASSLGRQGVRETQYF
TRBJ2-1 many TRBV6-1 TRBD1 TGTGCCAGCAGTCGGGACAGGGGGCGAAATGAGCAGTTCTTC CASSRDRGRNEQFF
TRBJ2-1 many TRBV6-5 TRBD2 TGTGCCAGCAGTTACGTTATAGCGGGAGAAAATGAGCAGTTCTTC CASSYVIAGENEQFF
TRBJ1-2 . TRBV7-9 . TGTGCCAGCAGCCGATACACGGAATTCTATGGCTACACCTTC CASSRYTEFYGYTF
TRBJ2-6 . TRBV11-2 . TGTGCCAGCAGCCTCATGGGGCAGGCCTTGGTCGGGGCCAACGTCCTGACTTTC CASSLMGQALVGANVLTF
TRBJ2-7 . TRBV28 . TGTGCCAGCAGACAGATTAGCGAGCAGTACTTC CASRQISEQYF
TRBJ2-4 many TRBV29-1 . TGCAGCGTTGTAATCGGAAACATTCAGTACTTC CSVVIGNIQYF
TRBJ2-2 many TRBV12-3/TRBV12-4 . TGTGCCATACCAATCGGAAGCATCAACACCGGGGAGCTGTTTTTT CAIPIGSINTGELFF
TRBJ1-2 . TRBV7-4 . TGTGCCAGCTCAGGCCACAATTCCCCAGATGGCTACACCTTC CASSGHNSPDGYTF
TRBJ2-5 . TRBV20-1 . TGCAGTGCACTAGGTCTGGGACTTGAAGAGACCCAGTACTTC CSALGLGLEETQYF
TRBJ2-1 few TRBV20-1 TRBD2 TGCAGTTTCCGGGCGAGCGGGAGGAACTATGAGCAGTTCTTC CSFRASGRNYEQFF
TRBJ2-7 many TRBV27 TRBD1 TGTGCCAGCAGTCCAAACACGGGGACAGGGACGACCTACGAGCAGTACTTC CASSPNTGTGTTYEQYF